A single sample gave rise to the 10 T cell receptor beta chains below, sequenced in a study of shared clonotypes between healthy human individuals. The naive CD8 population came from CD45RO-negative cells selected for CCR7, without terminally differentiated effector memory CD45RA+ cells. Using immunoSEQ multiplex PCR, the repertoire was profiled, and TCRdb retains in-frame clones only, with some absent. The table has around 2.1 million clones, more than 85% seen once. The material sequenced was naive CD8+ T cells from PBMCs. The receptors were sampled from a man aged 18 to 30 in good health. Some clones in this sample may be carry-over from other donors' samples.

The chain recombines TRBV5-5 with TRBJ2-1; 15 nucleotides align to TRBD2. V dropped 3 bases and J dropped 0; count of bases not matched to a gene: 4. The CDR3 sequence is 18 residues long. The germline V gene encodes CDR1 SGHKS and CDR2 YYEKEE (reference sequence). CDR3 sequence: CASSSGTSGRTSYNEQFF. As DNA, the CDR3 is TGTGCCAGCAGCTCCGGGACTAGCGGGAGGACCTCCTACAATGAGCAGTTCTTC. Using reference TRBV5-5 and TRBJ2-1 for the parts outside the CDR3, the full variable domain is DAGVTQSPTHLIKTRGQQVTLRCSPISGHKSVSWYQQVLGQGPQFIFQYYEKEERGRGNFPDRFSARQFPNYSSELNVNALLLGDSALYLCASSSGTSGRTSYNEQFFGPGTRLTVL.

This clone was recorded a few times. CDR3 DNA: TGTGCCTGGAGCAAGACAGGGGACCAGCCCCAGCATTTT. Its protein product is CAWSKTGDQPQHF. The genes are TRBV30 and TRBJ1-5, with 8 bases matching TRBD1. The V and J ends lost 3 bases and 7 bases, in that order; junction bases with no gene match: 5. Germline V gene lookup returns CDR1 GTSNPN and CDR2 SVGIG (reference sequence). There are 13 residues in the CDR3.

The V gene is TRBV4-1, the J gene TRBJ2-3, with a possible D match to TRBD2 (5 bases). Trimming shortened V by 4 bases and J by 6 bases, and 20 bases separated the two germline ends. Germline V gives CDR1 MGHRA, CDR2 YSYEKL. The CDR3 is 16 residues long. The chain's CDR3 is CASSPLSGWSQDTQYF. The CDR3 DNA reads as TGCGCCAGCAGCCCCCTGTCGGGATGGTCCCAGGATACGCAGTATTTT.

This chain uses TRBV27 with TRBJ1-4, with no clear D. V lost 5 bases to trimming and J lost 7 bases, with 11 bases between them. Germline V lookup: CDR1 MNHEY, CDR2 SMNVEV (reference sequence). CDR3 size: 13 residues. The DNA for the CDR3 is TGTGCCAGCAGTCACTACGGCGCTGAAAAACTGTTTTTT. This encodes CASSHYGAEKLFF.

As for this clone: Additional DNA sequences in this sample encode the identical CDR3. The chain combines TRBV9 with TRBJ2-1; unclear D gene. There are 12 residues in the CDR3. The V gene lost 4 bases and the J gene lost 5 bases, with 7 bases spanning the gap. Germline V gene lookup returns CDR1 SGDLS and CDR2 YYNGEE. The CDR3 reads CASSPPDNEQFF. The CDR3 DNA follows: TGTGCCAGCAGCCCCCCGGACAATGAGCAGTTCTTC.

V and J are TRBV28 and TRBJ1-4; D remains ambiguous. V shed 7 bases and J shed 4 bases, with 13 bases lying between them. CDR1 is MDHEN and CDR2 is SYDVKM in the germline V gene. CDR3 size: 14 residues. CDR3 bases: TGTGCCAGCACCAAAAGGAGGCTTAATGAAAAACTGTTTTTT. It codes for CASTKRRLNEKLFF.

This chain joins TRBV11-2 and TRBJ1-4; a possible D gene is TRBD1 (6 bases). V lost 5 bases to trimming and J lost 6 bases, with 13 bases between them. Germline CDR1 is SGHAT and CDR2 is FQNNGV. The CDR3 is made up of 14 amino acids. The CDR3 sequence is CASSPRGVDEKLFF. Written as DNA, the CDR3 is TGTGCCAGCAGCCCTAGGGGGGTGGATGAAAAACTGTTTTTT.

The chain combines TRBV4-2 with TRBJ2-3, with D unresolved. Germline CDR1 LGHNA, CDR2 YNFKEQ. The V and J ends lost 1 base and 4 bases respectively, with 12 bases between them. The CDR3 spans 15 residues. The CDR3 reads CASSQVWASADTQYF. CDR3 DNA sequence: TGTGCCAGCAGCCAAGTGTGGGCGAGTGCAGATACGCAGTATTTT.

The V gene is TRBV9, the J gene TRBJ2-5, with D perhaps given as TRBD1 or TRBD2 (5 bases each). Looked up from germline, CDR1 is SGDLS and CDR2 is YYNGEE. CDR3 size: 15 residues. With 3 bases removed from V and 4 bases from J, the gap between germline ends came to 16 bases. This CDR3 is CASSERGESSETQYF. The CDR3 region has the DNA TGTGCCAGCAGCGAGAGAGGGGAGAGCTCAGAGACCCAGTACTTC.

CDR3: CASSQPAGSETQYF. The DNA for the CDR3 is TGCGCCAGCAGCCAACCCGCAGGGTCGGAGACCCAGTACTTC. The gene calls are TRBV4-1 and TRBJ2-5, with D tentatively TRBD1 (5 bases). Trimming shortened V by 2 bases and J by 5 bases, and 12 bases separated the two germline ends. This CDR3 region has 14 residues. Germline V gives CDR1 MGHRA, CDR2 YSYEKL.